This TCR beta chain came from a study of shared T cell receptors in the human thymus (TCRdb year 2021). Some background on the complete study: The study investigated the way shared, self-reactive T-cell receptor alpha chains are produced in the human thymus.

Turning to this clone: What antigen it recognizes has not been identified. It has no much larger one-base neighbor in the sample; base qualities were not kept.

Library prep was done by the immunoSEQ multiplex PCR assay. TCRdb mirrors the immuneACCESS table, restricted to in-frame sequences. Some clones are absent from its copies; in checked studies, under half trace to an unresolved V gene, and the reason for the others is unknown. The sample yields approximately 760,000 clones; approximately 83% were counted once. The ten largest clones take up around 0.0094% of the sample. Measured from the cysteine to the phenylalanine, the CDR3 is 15 residues long. The retained sequence is limited to the CDR3, 45 bases, with the frame set at the first base. CDR1 MGHRA and CDR2 YSYEKL are derived from the germline V gene. V is reduced by 1 base and J by 0 bases, leaving a spacing of 10 bases between them. These data are also associated with another study on human thymus T cells. As noted in the second study: The donors were immunologically healthy infants in Finland who had open corrective cardiac surgery for congenital heart defects. Thymus tissue was obtained as surgical resects removed during corrective cardiac surgery. Biased V and J gene segment usage appeared to be present in both thymic and peripheral blood repertoires. The related research reported highly overlapping thymic TCR repertoires among unrelated individuals. The study used seven to nine infant thymus samples plus four related peripheral blood samples to characterize TCR alpha and beta repertoires. Donor ages ranged from roughly 6 to 244 days, and the cohort comprised six or seven male and a couple of female infants. Thymocytes were mechanically released from the tissue and were stored as pellets of about 9-33 million cells at -70 degrees C. A QIAsymphony instrument was used to extract genomic DNA from frozen cell pellets. The immunoSEQ multiplex PCR assay was used to amplify the TCRB and TCRAD loci from a standardized quantity of quality-controlled genomic DNA. Amplicons spanned the V(D)J region at a length sufficient to cover the CDR3 and identify V and J genes. The amplicons were sequenced on an Illumina platform via the commercial immunoSEQ service. Primer bias and sequencing errors were corrected using previously described methods, and TCRAD and TCRB definitions followed the IMGT database. Analysis of the repertoires was done with immunoSEQ Analyzer 3.0 and VDJTools and included basic statistics, V/J segment usage, diversity estimates, rarefaction and pairwise overlap. Chao1, ChaoE, Efron-Thisted, Shannon and inverse Simpson indices were used to estimate diversity, which was also estimated on datasets down-sampled to the smallest sample. Repertoire overlap used strict matching of CDR3 nucleotide sequence, V gene and J gene, with Jaccard-based multidimensional scaling clustering. Thymus samples yielded on average approximately 840,000 unique TCRB clonotypes, compared with roughly 76,000 from blood samples.

Material for sequencing was thymocytes. This sequence originates from a girl less than two years old with a congenital heart defect. Donor details come from another sample of the same person, matched by shared clones. Recombination connected TRBV4-1 to TRBJ2-7, with TRBD1 as a weak D call on 5 bases. The CDR3 reads CASSQVSDTSYEQYF. Here is the DNA: TGCGCCAGCAGCCAAGTATCGGACACCTCCTACGAGCAGTACTTC.